A selection of T cell receptor beta chains follows, all from one sample in a study of shared clonotypes between healthy human individuals. Clones were read by immunoSEQ multiplex PCR, and TCRdb kept only the in-frame ones, dropping some. The sample consists of 850,000 to 1,200,000 clones, approximately 70% of them appearing once. Sequenced: memory CD4+ T cells sorted from blood. Receptor source: a man younger than 35 in good health. The CDR3 runs from the conserved cysteine through the conserved F or W. The D gene is left open where the match is weak. Clone size appears in some rows only: once, few, many, or a class for an expanded clone.

cdr3_aa,cdr3_nt,cdr3_length,clone_size,d_call,v_call,j_call
CASSLGTFSSYEQYF,TGCGCCAGCAGCCTGGGGACATTCAGCTCCTACGAGCAGTACTTC,15,NA,NA,TRBV5-1,TRBJ2-7
CASSPPSGETQYF,TGTGCCAGCTCACCACCGTCCGGAGAGACCCAGTACTTC,13,NA,NA,TRBV18,TRBJ2-5
CASSQGAGVQETQYF,TGTGCCAGCAGCCAAGGAGCCGGGGTCCAAGAGACCCAGTACTTC,15,NA,NA,TRBV14,TRBJ2-5
CASSRGAGGANEQFF,TGTGCCAGCAGCCGAGGTGCAGGAGGGGCCAATGAGCAGTTCTTC,15,few,NA,TRBV11-3,TRBJ2-1
CASSPSRGSTNTGELFF,TGTGCCAGCTCACCATCGAGGGGCAGTACGAACACCGGGGAGCTGTTTTTT,17,NA,NA,TRBV18,TRBJ2-2
CASSPRLANEQFF,TGTGCCAGCAGCCCGAGACTAGCTAATGAGCAGTTCTTC,13,NA,TRBD2,TRBV7-2,TRBJ2-1
CASSPGLNTEAFF,TGTGCCAGCAGCCCAGGACTTAACACTGAAGCTTTCTTT,13,NA,NA,TRBV7-8,TRBJ1-1
CASSFGAGEQYF,TGTGCCAGCAGTTTTGGGGCGGGCGAGCAGTACTTC,12,NA,NA,TRBV6-6,TRBJ2-7
CASSQDRVSYEQYF,TGCGCCAGCAGCCAAGACAGGGTATCCTACGAGCAGTACTTC,14,NA,NA,TRBV4-1,TRBJ2-7
CASSFPGSSYEQYF,TGTGCCAGCAGCTTTCCTGGGAGCTCCTACGAGCAGTACTTC,14,NA,NA,TRBV7-8,TRBJ2-7
CASSEASWGYTF,TGTGCCAGCAGTGAAGCATCCTGGGGCTACACCTTC,12,NA,NA,TRBV2,TRBJ1-2